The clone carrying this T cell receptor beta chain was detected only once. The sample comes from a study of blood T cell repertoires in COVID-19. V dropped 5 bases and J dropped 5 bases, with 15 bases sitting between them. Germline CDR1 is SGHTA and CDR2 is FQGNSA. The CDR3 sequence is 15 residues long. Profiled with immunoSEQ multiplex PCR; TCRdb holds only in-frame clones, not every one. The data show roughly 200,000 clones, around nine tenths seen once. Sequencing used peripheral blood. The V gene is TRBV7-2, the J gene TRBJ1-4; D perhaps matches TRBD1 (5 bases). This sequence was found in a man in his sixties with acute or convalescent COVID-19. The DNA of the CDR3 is TGTGCCAGCAGCCTTTGGGGGGGGAAGAATGAAAAACTGTTTTTT. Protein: CASSLWGGKNEKLFF. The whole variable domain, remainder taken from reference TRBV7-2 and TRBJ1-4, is GAGVSQSPSNKVTEKGKDVELRCDPISGHTALYWYRQSLGQGLEFLIYFQGNSAPDKSGLPSDRFSAERTGGSVSTLTIQRTQQEDSAVYLCASSLWGGKNEKLFFGSGTQLSVL.